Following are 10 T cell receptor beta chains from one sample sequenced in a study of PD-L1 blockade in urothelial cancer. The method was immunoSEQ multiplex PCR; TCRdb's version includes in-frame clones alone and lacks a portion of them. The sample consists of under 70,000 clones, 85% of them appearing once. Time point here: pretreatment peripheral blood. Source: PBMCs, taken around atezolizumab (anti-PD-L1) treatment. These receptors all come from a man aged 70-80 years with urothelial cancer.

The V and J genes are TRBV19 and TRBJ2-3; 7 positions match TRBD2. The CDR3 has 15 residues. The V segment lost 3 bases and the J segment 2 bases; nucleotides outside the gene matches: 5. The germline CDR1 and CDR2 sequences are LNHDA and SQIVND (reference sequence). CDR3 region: CASSMISGLTDTQYF. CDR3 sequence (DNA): TGTGCCAGTAGTATGATTAGCGGGCTCACAGATACGCAGTATTTT.

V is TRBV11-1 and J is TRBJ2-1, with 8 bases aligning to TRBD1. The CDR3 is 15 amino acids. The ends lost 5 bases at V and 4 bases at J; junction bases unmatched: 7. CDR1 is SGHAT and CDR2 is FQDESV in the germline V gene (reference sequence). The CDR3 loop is CASSPGTGPYNEQFF. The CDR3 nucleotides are TGTGCCAGCAGCCCGGGGACAGGACCATACAATGAGCAGTTCTTC.

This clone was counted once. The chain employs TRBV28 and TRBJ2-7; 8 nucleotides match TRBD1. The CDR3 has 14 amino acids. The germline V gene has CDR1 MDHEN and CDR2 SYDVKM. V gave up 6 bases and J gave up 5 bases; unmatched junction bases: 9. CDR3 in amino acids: CASSLGQGADEQYF. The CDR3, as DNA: TGTGCCAGCAGCTTAGGTCAGGGGGCGGACGAGCAGTACTTC. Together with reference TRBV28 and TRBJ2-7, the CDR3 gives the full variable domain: DVKVTQSSRYLVKRTGEKVFLECVQDMDHENMFWYRQDPGLGLRLIYFSYDVKMKEKGDIPEGYSVSREKKERFSLILESASTNQTSMYLCASSLGQGADEQYFGPGTRLTVT.

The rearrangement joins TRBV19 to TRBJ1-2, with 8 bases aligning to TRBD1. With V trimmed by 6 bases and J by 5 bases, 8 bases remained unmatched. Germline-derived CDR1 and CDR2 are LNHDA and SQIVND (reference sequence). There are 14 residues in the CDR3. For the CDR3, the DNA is TGTGCCAGTAGGTCGAGAGACAGGGGTTATGGCTACACCTTC. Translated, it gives CASRSRDRGYGYTF. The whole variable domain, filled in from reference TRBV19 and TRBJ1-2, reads DGGITQSPKYLFRKEGQNVTLSCEQNLNHDAMYWYRQDPGQGLRLIYYSQIVNDFQKGDIAEGYSVSREKKESFPLTVTSAQKNPTAFYLCASRSRDRGYGYTFGSGTRLTVV.

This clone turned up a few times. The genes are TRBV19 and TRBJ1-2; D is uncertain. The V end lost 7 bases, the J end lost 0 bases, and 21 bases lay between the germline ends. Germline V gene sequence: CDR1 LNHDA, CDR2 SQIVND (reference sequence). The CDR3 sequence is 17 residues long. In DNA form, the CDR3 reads TGTGCCAGTACCCGTGGTCGGAGCCTTCAAGCTAACTATGGCTACACCTTC. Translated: CASTRGRSLQANYGYTF. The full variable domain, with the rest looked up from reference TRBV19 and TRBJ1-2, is DGGITQSPKYLFRKEGQNVTLSCEQNLNHDAMYWYRQDPGQGLRLIYYSQIVNDFQKGDIAEGYSVSREKKESFPLTVTSAQKNPTAFYLCASTRGRSLQANYGYTFGSGTRLTVV.

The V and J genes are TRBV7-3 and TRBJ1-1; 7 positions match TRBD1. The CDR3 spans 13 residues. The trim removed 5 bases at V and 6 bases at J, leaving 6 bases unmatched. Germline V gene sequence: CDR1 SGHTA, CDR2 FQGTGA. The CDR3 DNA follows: TGTGCCAGCAGCCGGACAGGCCTAGCTGAAGCTTTCTTT. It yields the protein CASSRTGLAEAFF.

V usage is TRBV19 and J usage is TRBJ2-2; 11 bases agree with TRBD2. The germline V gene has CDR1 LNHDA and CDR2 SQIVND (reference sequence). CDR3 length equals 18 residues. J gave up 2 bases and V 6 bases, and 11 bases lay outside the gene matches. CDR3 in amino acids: CASSHQYRLAGNTGELFF. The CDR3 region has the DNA TGTGCCAGTAGCCACCAATACCGACTAGCGGGAAACACCGGGGAGCTGTTTTTT.

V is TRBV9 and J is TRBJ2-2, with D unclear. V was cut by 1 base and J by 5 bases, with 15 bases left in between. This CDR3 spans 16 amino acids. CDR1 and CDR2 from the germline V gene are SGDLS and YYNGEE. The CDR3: CASSVLPGVETGELFF. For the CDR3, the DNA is TGTGCCAGCAGCGTACTCCCTGGAGTGGAAACCGGGGAGCTGTTTTTT.

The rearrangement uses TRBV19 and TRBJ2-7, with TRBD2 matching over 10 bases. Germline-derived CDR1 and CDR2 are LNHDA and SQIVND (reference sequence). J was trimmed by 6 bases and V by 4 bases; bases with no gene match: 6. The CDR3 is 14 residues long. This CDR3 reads CASSTSGGTGEQYF. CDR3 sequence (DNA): TGTGCCAGTAGTACTAGCGGGGGAACGGGCGAGCAGTACTTC. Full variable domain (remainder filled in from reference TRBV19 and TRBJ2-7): DGGITQSPKYLFRKEGQNVTLSCEQNLNHDAMYWYRQDPGQGLRLIYYSQIVNDFQKGDIAEGYSVSREKKESFPLTVTSAQKNPTAFYLCASSTSGGTGEQYFGPGTRLTVT.

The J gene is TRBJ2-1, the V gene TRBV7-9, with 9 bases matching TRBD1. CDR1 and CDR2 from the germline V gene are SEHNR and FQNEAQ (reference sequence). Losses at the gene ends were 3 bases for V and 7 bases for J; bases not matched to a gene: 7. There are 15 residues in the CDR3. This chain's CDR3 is CASSFSTGGWNEQFF. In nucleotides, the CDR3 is TGTGCCAGCAGCTTTTCGACAGGGGGATGGAATGAGCAGTTCTTC.